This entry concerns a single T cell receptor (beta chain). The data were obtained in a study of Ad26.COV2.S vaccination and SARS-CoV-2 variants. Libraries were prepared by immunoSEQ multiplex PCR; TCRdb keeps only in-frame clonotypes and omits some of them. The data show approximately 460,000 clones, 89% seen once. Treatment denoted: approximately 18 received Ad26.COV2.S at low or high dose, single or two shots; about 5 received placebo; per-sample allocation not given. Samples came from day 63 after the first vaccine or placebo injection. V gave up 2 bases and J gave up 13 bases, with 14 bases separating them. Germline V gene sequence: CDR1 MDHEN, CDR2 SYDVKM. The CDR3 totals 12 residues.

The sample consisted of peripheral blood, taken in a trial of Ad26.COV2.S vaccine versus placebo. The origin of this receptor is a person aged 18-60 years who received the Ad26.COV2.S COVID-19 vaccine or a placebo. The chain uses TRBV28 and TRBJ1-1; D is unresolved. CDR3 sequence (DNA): TGTGCCAGCAGTTTAGGCAGCACTAGGGTTTTCTTT. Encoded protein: CASSLGSTRVFF.